In this sample, the clone carrying this T cell receptor beta chain turned up many times. No antigen is known for it. This CDR3 comprises 15 residues. The germline V gene has CDR1 SGHKS and CDR2 YYEKEE (reference sequence). Trimming took 0 bases from V and 3 from J, leaving 10 bases between them. TCRdb analysed the 5' RACE reads with MiXCR anew, one entry per CDR3 protein. The sample lists approximately 29,000 distinct CDR3 sequences, around 7% occurring once. This sample was included in a study of early T cells in non-severe SARS-CoV-2 infection. Study results and caveats: VDJdb-based matching was biased toward anti-spike CD8 responses and missed private and CD4 specificities.

The chain has TRBV5-5 and TRBJ1-5; the D is unclear. Sequencing input: whole blood. The clonotype comes from an adult who was a healthcare worker with PCR-confirmed SARS-CoV-2 infection or an uninfected control (not recorded which). The CDR3 nucleotides read TGTGCCAGCAGCTTGGAGCCTGGGATCAATCAGCCCCAGCATTTT. Residues: CASSLEPGINQPQHF.